The clone carrying this TCR beta chain was found many times. The antigen remains unidentified. On the day of bone marrow donation, the related graft donor provided peripheral blood. The data derive from a study of T cells after posttransplantation cyclophosphamide. This CDR3 has 16 residues. With 4 bases clipped from V and 3 bases from J, the junction kept 10 bases outside the gene matches. From germline, CDR1 is SGDLS and CDR2 YYNGEE. This table comes from immunoSEQ multiplex PCR, and its TCRdb copy is limited to in-frame clones, with some not included. In total the sample includes fewer than 55,000 clones, none of them seen once. Study-wide findings and caveats: After PTCy, TRB diversity resembled that of CNI/methotrexate controls.

Input material: PBMCs. The clonotype was recovered from a man aged 35 to 55 in good health, CMV-negative, and a related stem cell transplant donor. The chain combines TRBV9 with TRBJ2-3; 8 bases fit TRBD2. This CDR3 reads CASSSSSGEFTDTQYF. The CDR3 bases are TGTGCCAGCAGCTCGAGTAGCGGGGAGTTTACAGATACGCAGTATTTT.